This T cell receptor (beta chain) comes out of a study of blood T cell repertoires in COVID-19. Using immunoSEQ multiplex PCR, the repertoire was profiled, and TCRdb retains in-frame clones only, with some absent. The sample shows about 370,000 clones, more than 85% of them seen only once. With 10 bases removed from V and 0 bases from J, the gap between germline ends came to 21 bases. CDR3 size: 16 residues. Germline V gene data show CDR1 as MNHEY and CDR2 as SMNVEV (reference sequence). The specimen sequenced was PBMCs or T cells enriched from blood (not recorded which). The origin of this receptor is a woman between 40 and 50 years old who had been exposed to COVID-19. The chain uses TRBV27 and TRBJ1-1; D ambiguous. CDR3 DNA: TGTGCCACTGGAGCGGGGAGCGGTGAGATGAACACTGAAGCTTTCTTT. Translating it yields CATGAGSGEMNTEAFF.